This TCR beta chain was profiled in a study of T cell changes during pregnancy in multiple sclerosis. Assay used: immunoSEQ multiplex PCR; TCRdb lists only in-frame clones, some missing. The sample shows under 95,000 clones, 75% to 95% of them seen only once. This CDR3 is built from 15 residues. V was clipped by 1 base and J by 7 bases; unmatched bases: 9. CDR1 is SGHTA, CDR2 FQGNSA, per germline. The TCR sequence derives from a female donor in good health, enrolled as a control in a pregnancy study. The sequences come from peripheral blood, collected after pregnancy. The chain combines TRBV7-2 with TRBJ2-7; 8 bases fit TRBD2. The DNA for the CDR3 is TGTGCCAGCAGCTTAGTAGCGCGGGGGGTACAGGAGCAGTACTTC. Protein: CASSLVARGVQEQYF.